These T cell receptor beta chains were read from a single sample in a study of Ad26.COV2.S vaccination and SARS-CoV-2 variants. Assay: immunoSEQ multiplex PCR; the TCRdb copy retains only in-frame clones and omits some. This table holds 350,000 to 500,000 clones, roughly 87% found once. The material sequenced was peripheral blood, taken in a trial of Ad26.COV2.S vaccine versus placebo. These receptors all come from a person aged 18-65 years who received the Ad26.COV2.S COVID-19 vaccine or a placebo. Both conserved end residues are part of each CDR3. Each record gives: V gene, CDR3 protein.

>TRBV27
CASSPKGLNRGQPQHF
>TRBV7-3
CASSFGPDTDTQYF
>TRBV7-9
CASSGGSRVREQYF
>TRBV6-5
CASTFSGETQYF
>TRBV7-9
CASSLPGRPREAFF
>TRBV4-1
CASSETGTEAADTQYF
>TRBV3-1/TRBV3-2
CASSQPGTSSYNEQFF
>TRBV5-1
CASSSSGVDNSPLHF
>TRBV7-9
CASSQQMNTEAFF
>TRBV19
CASSIDSGTAQYF
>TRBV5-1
CASSPGTTAGGTEAFF